The clone carrying this T cell receptor (beta chain) was seen only once. The antigen is unknown. TCRdb re-derived calls from the RT-PCR reads in MiXCR, one entry per CDR3 protein. The data show roughly 650,000 distinct CDR3 sequences, approximately 14% seen once. The data stem from a study of response to subunit inactivated influenza vaccine. The study, taken as a whole, reports: That few new T cells are recruited by each seasonal influenza vaccination was the authors' suggestion.

The CDR3 extends over 14 amino acids. V lost 3 bases and J 5 bases, leaving 15 bases between the germline ends. CDR1 is SGHRS, CDR2 YFSETQ, per germline. The specimen comprised PBMCs from blood, sampled around 15 days before vaccination. V gene TRBV5-1 combines with J gene TRBJ2-7; D is unresolved. The TCR originated in a man between 45 and 60 years old who received an inactivated influenza vaccine. Here the CDR3 DNA reads TGCGCCAGCAGCTCCCCCGTGTCATCGAACGAGCAGTACTTC. As protein: CASSSPVSSNEQYF. The full variable domain, its missing parts supplied by reference TRBV5-1 and TRBJ2-7, is KAGVTQTPRYLIKTRGQQVTLSCSPISGHRSVSWYQQTPGQGLQFLFEYFSETQRNKGNFPGRFSGRQFSNSRSEMNVSTLELGDSALYLCASSSPVSSNEQYFGPGTRLTVT.